What follows are 9 T cell receptor beta chains derived from one specimen sequenced in a study of blood T cell repertoires in COVID-19. The assay was immunoSEQ multiplex PCR, and TCRdb's table has in-frame clones only and misses some. The sample includes 470,000 or so clones, approximately 90% of them seen just once. Sequencing used PBMCs or T cells enriched from blood (not recorded which). Every receptor here comes from a woman under 30 with acute COVID-19.

The chain is built from TRBV11-3 and TRBJ2-1; TRBD2 is a possible D gene (5 bases). This CDR3 region has 16 residues. Germline CDR1 and CDR2: SGHNT and YENEEA. V dropped 0 bases and J dropped 4 bases, with 13 bases sitting between them. CDR3 sequence reads: CASSLDKRELYNEQFF. In nucleotides, the CDR3 is TGTGCCAGCAGCTTAGATAAGAGGGAACTGTACAATGAGCAGTTCTTC. The variable domain in full, completed from reference TRBV11-3 and TRBJ2-1, reads EAGVVQSPRYKIIEKKQPVAFWCNPISGHNTLYWYLQNLGQGPELLIRYENEEAVDDSQLPKDRFSAERLKGVDSTLKIQPAELGDSAVYLCASSLDKRELYNEQFFGPGTRLTVL.

This clone showed up just a few times. The chain links TRBV28 to TRBJ2-5; TRBD2 matches at 8 bases. In germline, CDR1 is MDHEN, CDR2 SYDVKM. V was pared by 5 bases and J by 5 bases, with 10 bases of the junction left unmatched. The CDR3 is 15 amino acids. The CDR3 sequence is CASSSSGGGLETQYF. CDR3 DNA: TGTGCCAGCAGTAGCTCCGGGGGGGGGTTGGAGACCCAGTACTTC.

The genes are TRBV7-3 and TRBJ2-3; 9 positions agree with TRBD2. There are 16 residues in the CDR3. The V and J ends lost 1 base and 2 bases, in that order; junction bases with no gene match: 4. The germline CDR1 and CDR2 sequences are SGHTA and FQGTGA. CDR3 amino acids: CASSLSGGAPTDTQYF. CDR3 bases: TGTGCCAGCAGCTTAAGCGGGGGGGCCCCCACAGATACGCAGTATTTT.

This chain uses TRBV7-9 with TRBJ2-1, with D unresolved. The V end lost 8 bases, the J end lost 12 bases, and 14 bases lay between the germline ends. The V gene's germline CDR1 is SEHNR and CDR2 FQNEAQ (reference sequence). The length of the CDR3 is 11 residues. This CDR3 reads CASGTGERQFF. The CDR3 DNA follows: TGTGCCAGCGGCACCGGAGAGCGGCAGTTCTTC.

The V call is TRBV5-1, the J call TRBJ1-1; D uncertain. Germline-derived CDR1 and CDR2 are SGHRS and YFSETQ. This CDR3 has 15 residues. Deletions cut 0 bases from V and 1 base from J, with 10 bases between. This CDR3 reads CASSLGRVANTEAFF. CDR3 DNA: TGCGCCAGCAGCTTGGGGCGGGTTGCGAACACTGAAGCTTTCTTT.

This clone was counted a few times. The genes are TRBV6-5 and TRBJ1-2; unclear D gene. The V end was cut by 2 bases, the J end by 4 bases, with 8 bases between. Germline values: CDR1 MNHEY, CDR2 SVGAGI. This CDR3 has 13 amino acids. CDR3 sequence reads: CASSYAQSYGYTF. In DNA form, the CDR3 reads TGTGCCAGCAGTTACGCACAGTCCTATGGCTACACCTTC.

J is TRBJ2-2 and V is TRBV2, with TRBD1 identical over 11 bases. Per germline, CDR1 SNHLY and CDR2 FYNNEI. CDR3 length equals 19 residues. V lost 7 bases, J lost 5 bases, and 18 bases stayed unmatched. The CDR3 loop reads CASNSQVGGQGVRTGELFF. The CDR3 nucleotides are TGTGCCAGCAACTCTCAAGTCGGGGGACAGGGGGTTAGGACCGGGGAGCTGTTTTTT.

This clone turned up a few times. The chain uses TRBV7-2 and TRBJ1-5, with D possibly matching TRBD1 (6 bases). Germline V gene sequence: CDR1 SGHTA, CDR2 FQGNSA. Trimming shortened V by 0 bases and J by 4 bases, and 10 bases separated the two germline ends. The CDR3 totals 15 residues. This CDR3 is CASSLAIQGNQPQHF. The CDR3 coding sequence is TGTGCCAGCAGCTTAGCGATACAGGGTAATCAGCCCCAGCATTTT.

This clone was picked up many times. The chain employs TRBV30 and TRBJ1-2; TRBD1 is a possible D gene (5 bases). Trimming took off 2 bases at V and 5 bases at J, with 18 bases between the two ends. The CDR3 is made up of 15 amino acids. The germline gives CDR1 GTSNPN, CDR2 SVGIG (reference sequence). The CDR3 sequence: CAWSLGERGFYGYTF. The CDR3 DNA follows: TGTGCCTGGAGTTTAGGGGAAAGGGGATTTTATGGCTACACCTTC. Based on the CDR3 plus reference TRBV30 and TRBJ1-2, the full variable domain is SQTIHQWPATLVQPVGSPLSLECTVEGTSNPNLYWYRQAAGRGLQLLFYSVGIGQISSEVPQNLSASRPQDRQFILSSKKLLLSDSGFYLCAWSLGERGFYGYTFGSGTRLTVV.